These 19 T cell receptor beta chains were sequenced from one sample in a study of siplizumab effects on memory and regulatory T cells. The assay was immunoSEQ multiplex PCR, and TCRdb's table has in-frame clones only and misses some. This sample has some 120,000 clones; roughly 94% occur once, and the top ten carry 1.5% to 2%. Sequencing was done on a sample of non-Treg CD4+ T cells sorted from blood. Receptors originate from a human donor in good health.

The chain carries TRBV15 and TRBJ2-2; D gene unclear. The CDR3 loop spans 15 amino acids. V was pared by 3 bases and J by 12 bases, with 20 bases between. Looked up from germline, CDR1 is LNHNV and CDR2 is YYDKDF (reference sequence). The CDR3 region is CATSSDLWGRVKLFF. The DNA of the CDR3 is TGTGCCACCAGCAGCGATCTTTGGGGTCGGGTTAAGCTGTTTTTT.

The sample holds one count of this clone. This chain links TRBV21-1 with TRBJ2-1; the table's D call TRBD2 went unverified against the DNA. TRBV21-1 is an annotated pseudogene. The CDR3 sequence is 14 residues long. CDR3 loop: CAQRGLATFGEQFF. CDR3 DNA: TGTGCCCAACGGGGACTAGCGACCTTCGGTGAGCAGTTCTTC.

V and J are TRBV18 and TRBJ2-2; maybe TRBD1 (6 bases). CDR1 and CDR2 (germline): KGHSH, LQKENI. The V end lost 7 bases, the J end lost 2 bases, and 11 bases lay between the germline ends. The CDR3 totals 14 residues. The CDR3: CASFTGTNTGELFF. CDR3 bases: TGTGCCAGCTTTACAGGGACCAACACCGGGGAGCTGTTTTTT.

This clone was observed once. The chain joins TRBV6-5 to TRBJ1-5, with D unclear. Germline CDR1 reads MNHEY; CDR2 reads SVGAGI. The CDR3 is made up of 14 amino acids. V was shortened by 5 bases and J by 1 base, with 9 bases between the two germline ends. CDR3 DNA: TGTGCCAGCAGTCTATATGGGAGCAATCAGCCCCAGCATTTT. Translating gives CASSLYGSNQPQHF.

This clone showed up just once. CDR3 sequence (DNA): TGTGCCAGCAGCTCCCGGGACGGCTTCAATGAGCAGTTCTTC. It encodes CASSSRDGFNEQFF. V is TRBV7-9 and J is TRBJ2-1; D may correspond to TRBD1 or TRBD2 (5 bases each). V lost 4 bases and J 6 bases, leaving 13 bases between the germline ends. CDR3 length: 14 amino acids. CDR1 and CDR2 (germline): SEHNR, FQNEAQ (reference sequence).

The chain has TRBV6-5 and TRBJ2-1; 11 nucleotides align to TRBD2. There are 15 residues in the CDR3. V gave up 5 bases and J gave up 2 bases; unmatched junction bases: 2. Germline CDR1 reads MNHEY; CDR2 reads SVGAGI. DNA of the CDR3: TGTGCCAGCAGTCGACTAGCGGGAACCTACAATGAGCAGTTCTTC. Translation gives CASSRLAGTYNEQFF.

This sequence joins TRBV18 and TRBJ2-7; 7 bases are shared with TRBD1. CDR1 is KGHSH, CDR2 LQKENI, per germline. The V gene end was trimmed by 4 bases and the J gene end by 0 bases; junction bases not matched to a gene: 3. The CDR3 runs to 14 residues. The CDR3 sequence is CASSLWDSSYEQYF. CDR3 DNA: TGTGCCAGCTCACTCTGGGACAGCTCCTACGAGCAGTACTTC.

This chain links TRBV27 with TRBJ2-7; TRBD2 aligns across 8 bases. V dropped 2 bases and J dropped 2; count of bases not matched to a gene: 5. There are 15 residues in the CDR3. Germline V CDR1 and CDR2: MNHEY, SMNVEV (reference sequence). CDR3 nucleotides: TGTGCCAGCAGTTTACTAGCGGGCAAGGCCTACGAGCAGTACTTC. Protein sequence: CASSLLAGKAYEQYF.

The chain joins TRBV21-1 to TRBJ2-5; the table's D call, TRBD2, was not checked against the DNA. TRBV21-1 is a recognized pseudogene. This CDR3 contains 12 residues. The CDR3 sequence is CANEGHQETQYF. Written as DNA, the CDR3 is TGTGCGAATGAGGGCCACCAAGAGACCCAGTACTTC.

This clone has a handful of counts. This rearrangement joins TRBV6-5 to TRBJ2-1, with D tentatively TRBD1 (6 bases). The CDR3 extends over 14 amino acids. V shed 1 base and J shed 9 bases, with 13 bases lying between them. CDR1 is MNHEY, CDR2 SVGAGI, per germline. The CDR3 DNA reads as TGTGCCAGCAGTTACTTGGGACATGTAACTGAGCAGTTCTTC. It encodes CASSYLGHVTEQFF.

The CDR3 sequence is CASSQTGRSTDTQYF. CDR3 nucleotide sequence: TGTGCCAGCTCCCAAACCGGGAGAAGCACAGATACGCAGTATTTT. This chain connects TRBV6-6 to TRBJ2-3; the D gene is possibly TRBD2 (6 bases). The CDR3 is 15 residues long. Trimming stripped 8 bases from V and 0 bases from J, with 15 bases between. Germline lookup yields CDR1 MNHNY and CDR2 SVGAGI (reference sequence).

CDR3 coding DNA: TGTGCCAGCAGCTCGGGACTAGCGGGGGCCCAAGAGACCCAGTACTTC. This gives the protein CASSSGLAGAQETQYF. J is TRBJ2-5 and V is TRBV7-2; 14 nucleotides align to TRBD2. The length of the CDR3 is 16 residues. With V trimmed by 4 bases and J by 1 base, 2 bases remained unmatched. CDR1 is SGHTA and CDR2 is FQGNSA in the germline V gene.

The rearrangement links TRBV28 to TRBJ1-2; TRBD1 agrees at 7 bases. This CDR3 is 16 amino acids long. Trimming cost V 6 bases and J 6 bases; bases outside gene matches: 16. Germline CDR1 reads MDHEN; CDR2 reads SYDVKM. CDR3 residues: CASRPTPIDRDHGYTF. The CDR3 nucleotides are TGTGCCAGCAGGCCCACTCCTATCGACAGGGACCATGGCTACACCTTC.

In its sample, this clone was seen once. The chain has TRBV20-1 and TRBJ2-5, with D uncertain. CDR1 DFQATT and CDR2 SNEGSKA come from the germline V gene (reference sequence). The CDR3 sequence is 11 residues long. CDR3 residues: CSASDQETQYF. The DNA of the CDR3 is TGCAGCGCTTCCGACCAAGAGACCCAGTACTTC.

This clone was recorded once. The chain combines TRBV2 with TRBJ2-7, with D possibly TRBD1 on 5 matching bases. This CDR3 region has 11 residues. Germline V gene sequence: CDR1 SNHLY, CDR2 FYNNEI. The V end was cut by 8 bases, the J end by 6 bases, with 11 bases between. The chain's CDR3 is CASGATLEQYF. The CDR3 nucleotides read TGTGCCAGCGGGGCTACCCTCGAGCAGTACTTC.

V is TRBV10-3 and J is TRBJ2-2; D is undetermined. Germline V lookup: CDR1 ENHRY, CDR2 SYGVKD. V lost 3 bases and J lost 1, with 3 bases in between. This CDR3 comprises 13 residues. The CDR3 bases are TGTGCCATCAGTGAACAGAACACCGGGGAGCTGTTTTTT. This codes for CAISEQNTGELFF.

The chain uses TRBV27 and TRBJ2-5; D unresolved. The CDR3 has 15 amino acids. CDR1 is MNHEY and CDR2 is SMNVEV in the germline V gene (reference sequence). Trimming took off 8 bases at V and 2 bases at J, with 18 bases between the two ends. The CDR3, as DNA: TGTGCCAGCGGACGTGAAGGACGGAGTCAAGAGACCCAGTACTTC. Encoded protein: CASGREGRSQETQYF.

The gene calls are TRBV6-5 and TRBJ1-3; TRBD1 matches at 8 bases. The CDR3 consists of 14 residues. CDR1 is MNHEY and CDR2 is SVGAGI in the germline V gene. The ends lost 5 bases at V and 3 bases at J; junction bases unmatched: 3. CDR3 protein: CASSQGADGNTIYF. Here the CDR3 DNA reads TGTGCCAGCAGTCAGGGGGCGGATGGAAACACCATATATTTT.

The rearrangement links TRBV27 to TRBJ1-6, with D possibly matching TRBD1 (5 bases). The CDR3 contains 20 residues. Per the germline V gene, CDR1 is MNHEY and CDR2 is SMNVEV (reference sequence). Trimming took 3 bases from V and 2 from J, leaving 23 bases between them. This chain's CDR3 is CASSLVRGSIGSAYNSPLHF. As DNA, the CDR3 is TGTGCCAGCAGTTTGGTCCGGGGCAGTATAGGTTCGGCCTATAATTCACCCCTCCACTTT.